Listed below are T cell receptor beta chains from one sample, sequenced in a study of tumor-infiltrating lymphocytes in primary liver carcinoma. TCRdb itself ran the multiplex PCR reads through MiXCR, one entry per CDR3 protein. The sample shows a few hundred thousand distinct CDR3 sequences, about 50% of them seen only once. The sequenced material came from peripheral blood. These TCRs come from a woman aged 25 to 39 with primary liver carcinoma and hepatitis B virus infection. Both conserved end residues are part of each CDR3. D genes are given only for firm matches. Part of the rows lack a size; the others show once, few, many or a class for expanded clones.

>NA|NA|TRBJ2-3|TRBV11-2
TGTGCCAGCAGCTTAGGGGCTTCGGATATGCAGTATTTT
CASSLGASDMQYF
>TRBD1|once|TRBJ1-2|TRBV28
TGTGCCAGCAGTTGGACAGGGTCCTATGGCTACACCTTC
CASSWTGSYGYTF
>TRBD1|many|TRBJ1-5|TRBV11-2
TGTGCCAGCAGCTTGATCTCGGACAGGGACAGGCAGCCCCAGCATTTT
CASSLISDRDRQPQHF
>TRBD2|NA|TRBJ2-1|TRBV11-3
TGTGTCAGCAGCTTAGAGGTCGGCGGGAGCTCCTACAATGAGCAGTTCTTC
CVSSLEVGGSSYNEQFF
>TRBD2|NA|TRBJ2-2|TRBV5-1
TGCGCCAGCTTACCGGGACTAGCGGGAGGATCGAACACCGGGGAGCTGTTTTTT
CASLPGLAGGSNTGELFF
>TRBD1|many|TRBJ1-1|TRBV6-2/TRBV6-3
TGTGCCAGCAGCCGGCGACAGGGCGCCCTTGAAGCTTTCTTT
CASSRRQGALEAFF
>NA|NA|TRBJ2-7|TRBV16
TGTGCCAGCAGCCAAATGGACCGCTCCTACGAGCAGTACTTC
CASSQMDRSYEQYF
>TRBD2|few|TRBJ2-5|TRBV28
TGTGCCAGTCGGGGACTAGTCCACGAGACCCAGTACTTC
CASRGLVHETQYF
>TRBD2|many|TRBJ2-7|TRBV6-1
TGTGCCTCCCTCCCCGGGCTCGGGGAGGGGCAGTACTTC
CASLPGLGEGQYF
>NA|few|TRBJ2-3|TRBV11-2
TGTGCCAGCAGCTTTTCACGGGAGACAGATACGCAGTATTTT
CASSFSRETDTQYF
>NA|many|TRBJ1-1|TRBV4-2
TGTGCCAGCAGATCCTTTGGTGGGAATCTGGACACTGAAGCTTTCTTT
CASRSFGGNLDTEAFF
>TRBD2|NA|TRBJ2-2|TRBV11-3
TGTGCCAGCAGCATAGTTCTTGCTAGCGGTCTTTTAACGGGGGAACTGTTTTTT
CASSIVLASGLLTGELFF
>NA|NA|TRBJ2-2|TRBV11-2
TGTGCCAGCAGCTTAGTAGGGGGTCGAATTATCTACACCGGGGAGCTGTTTTTC
CASSLVGGRIIYTGELFF
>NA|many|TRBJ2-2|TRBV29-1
TGCAGCGTCTCCCTTAATCGGGGGACCGGGGAGCTGTTTTTT
CSVSLNRGTGELFF
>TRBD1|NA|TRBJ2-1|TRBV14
TGTGCCAGCAGCCAGCGAGACAGGGGGCTCTACAATGAGCAGTTCTTC
CASSQRDRGLYNEQFF
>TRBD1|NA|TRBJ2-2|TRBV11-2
TGTGCCAGCAGTCGGATCGCAGGGGGTTGGACCGGGGAGCTGTTTTTT
CASSRIAGGWTGELFF
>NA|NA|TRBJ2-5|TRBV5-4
TGTGCCAGCAGCACCAGGACGCCCAAACCCCAAGAGACCCAGTACTTC
CASSTRTPKPQETQYF
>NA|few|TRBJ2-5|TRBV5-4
TGTGCCAGCAGAGTGGGAGGCCAAGAGACCCAGTACTTC
CASRVGGQETQYF
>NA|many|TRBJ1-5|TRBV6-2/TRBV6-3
TGTGCCAGCGACATGGCTGGGGTTAGCAATCAGCCCCAGCATTTT
CASDMAGVSNQPQHF
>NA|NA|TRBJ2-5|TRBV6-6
TGTGCCAGCAGTCAGACGGGACAAAACCAAGAAACCCAGTACTTC
CASSQTGQNQETQYF
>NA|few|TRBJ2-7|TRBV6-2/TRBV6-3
TGTGCCAGCAGTTATTCAAGGACCAGCCTGGGGTACGAGCAGTACTTC
CASSYSRTSLGYEQYF
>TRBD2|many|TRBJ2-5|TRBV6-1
TGTGCCAGCGGGTTGAAGCGGGAGTTTGAGACCCAGTACTTC
CASGLKREFETQYF
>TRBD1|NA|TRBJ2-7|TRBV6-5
TGTGCCAGCAGTTACTATTACAGGGGCACCTACGAGCTGTACTTC
CASSYYYRGTYELYF
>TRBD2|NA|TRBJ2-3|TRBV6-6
TGTGCCATCAGTGAGCGGGGACTAGCGGGACTCACAGATACGCAGTATTTT
CAISERGLAGLTDTQYF
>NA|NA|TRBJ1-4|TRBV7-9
TGTGCCAGCAGCAGCAGAAGAAATAATGAAAAACTGTTTTTT
CASSSRRNNEKLFF
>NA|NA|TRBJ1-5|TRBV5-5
TGTGCCAGCAGCTTGGAGGGGACGAGCTATCAGCCCCAGCATTTT
CASSLEGTSYQPQHF
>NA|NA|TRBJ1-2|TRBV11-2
TGTACCAGCAGCCCCAATCAGGGAAACGGCGGCCACACCTTC
CTSSPNQGNGGHTF